This T cell receptor beta chain was sequenced in a study of tumor and adjacent non-tumor tissue in lung cancer. To note about this clonotype: Germline and junction disagree at one end, which may indicate a read error.

The library came from three nested PCR rounds adapted from ARM-PCR protocols. TCRdb reprocessed the multiplex PCR reads with MiXCR, giving one entry per CDR3 protein. The repertoire holds 100,000 to 150,000 distinct CDR3 sequences, with around three fifths as singletons. Germline V gene lookup returns CDR1 SGHAT and CDR2 FQNNGV. CDR3 length: 14 amino acids. This sample's RNA came from whole unsorted tissue. The clonotype comes from a man aged 25-40 years with non-small cell lung cancer. Material: lung tumor tissue. The chain links TRBV11-2 to TRBJ2-1; D is perhaps TRBD2 (6 bases). CDR3 bases: TGTGCCAGTAGCTTAGATGGGCGGGGCAATGAGCAGTTCTTC. It specifies CASSLDGRGNEQFF.